A single T cell receptor beta chain is shown here with its context. This clonotype was counted a few times. Its target antigen remains unknown. No base-level quality is on record; no much larger clone is a single base apart. This record comes from a study of T cells in Graves' hyperthyroidism and ophthalmopathy (dated by TCRdb to the late 2010s). For the wider study: Peripheral blood was collected at initial diagnosis, before any treatment. TCR V-J signatures able to tell the groups apart were searched for in a discovery cohort of some 97 patients, of whom about 40 had Graves' ophthalmopathy and 55 to 65 had stable Graves' hyperthyroidism. Whether ophthalmopathy could be predicted prospectively was tested in an independent validation cohort made up of under 20 hyperthyroidism patients plus 17 patients who later progressed to ophthalmopathy. The roughly 100 discovery patients were randomly split 7:3 into training and test sets. In addition, the study compared T-cell repertoires in thyroid tissue and in blood from over 5 Graves' hyperthyroidism patients. After sampling, hyperthyroidism patients received methimazole starting at 30 mg daily, and ophthalmopathy patients received high-dose intravenous methylprednisolone. TCR Vbeta CDR3 sequencing of 130 to 150 peripheral blood samples (43 ophthalmopathy, roughly 74 hyperthyroidism and roughly 17 progressor patients) is reported in the paper.

TCR beta CDR3 regions were amplified from RNA transcripts. The first round of RT-PCR for the TCR CDR3 was performed with the HTBI primer set and the Qiagen OneStep RT-PCR kit. A second multiplex PCR round built the libraries, followed by size selection and purification. Sequencing of the libraries was done on an Illumina HiSeq2000 using paired-end 100 bp reads. For the original study's pipeline: SOAPnuke was used to process the raw data, removing reads that contained adapters or uncalled bases, had a mean Phred below 15, or lacked an exact match to the constant primer or identifier. High-quality paired reads were merged using COPE v1.2.5, and each unique nucleotide sequence was defined as a clonotype. Clonotypes were aligned to IMGT TRBV, TRBD and TRBJ reference segments using MiTCR v1.1. The analysis was restricted to V-J combinations with a frequency above 0.0001, which together covered roughly 99% of the repertoires. A TCS score was defined as the ratio between F50 (clonal expansion) and ExV (chaos), using BLOSUM62-based TCRdist between CDR3 peptides within each V-J. Welch's t-statistics and random forest reduced just over 500 V-J features to some 14, which were used in a naive Bayes classifier (R e1071). The public sequencing data were trimmed at Q25 with fastp and processed into clonotypes with MiXCR by TCRdb, which kept only in-frame beta chains. A single entry per CDR3 protein holds the most common genes and DNA from its merged rows. V and J calls and clone size were set by TCRdb, not the authors. This sample holds hundreds of thousands of distinct CDR3 sequences; 14% were observed only once. The ten largest clones represent roughly 10% of the sample.

Graves' hyperthyroidism was defined as stable when no progression to ophthalmopathy occurred over 18 months of follow-up. The hyperthyroidism patients were between 18 and 65 years old and newly diagnosed, with a disease duration of less than 2 months. The study excluded patients with uncontrolled infections, other autoimmune diseases, pregnancy or lactation. Diagnoses were based on clinical symptoms, serum thyroxine and TRAb, thyroid ultrasound and orbital computed tomography. Ficoll-Paque density gradient centrifugation was used to isolate PBMCs from around 10 ml of fresh peripheral blood. Trizol reagent was used to extract total RNA, and RNA quality was then checked on an Agilent 2100 Bioanalyzer. For CDR1 and CDR2, the germline V gene (reference sequence) lists LNHDA and SQIVND. V and J are truncated by 2 bases and 0 bases respectively, leaving an intervening sequence of 16 bases. The CDR3 has 17 amino acids, counting the end cysteine and phenylalanine. Here the CDR3 DNA is all that survives: 51 bases in frame from base 1.

Overall study results and their limits: In cross-validation, a model built on a 13 V-J signature told ophthalmopathy apart from stable hyperthyroidism with approximately 90% sensitivity and approximately 84% specificity, and in testing the same model reached 80%/75%. No statistical method was used to set the sample size in advance, and investigators knew the group allocation. In validation, the model predicted progression to ophthalmopathy with 60% to 71% sensitivity and 72% to 85% specificity, a median of 6.5 months before onset. Most expanded thyroid clonotypes (frequency above 0.001) were also detected in blood, suggesting blood repertoires may reflect thyroid immune responses.

The TCR sequence derives from a woman between 18 and 29 years old with Graves' hyperthyroidism. Specimen: blood. The chain is assembled from TRBV19 and TRBJ1-1; no D segment can be confidently identified. The nucleotides are TGTGCCAGTAGTATAACCCCTACCCTTGTGGTGAACACTGAAGCTTTCTTT. The translation is CASSITPTLVVNTEAFF.